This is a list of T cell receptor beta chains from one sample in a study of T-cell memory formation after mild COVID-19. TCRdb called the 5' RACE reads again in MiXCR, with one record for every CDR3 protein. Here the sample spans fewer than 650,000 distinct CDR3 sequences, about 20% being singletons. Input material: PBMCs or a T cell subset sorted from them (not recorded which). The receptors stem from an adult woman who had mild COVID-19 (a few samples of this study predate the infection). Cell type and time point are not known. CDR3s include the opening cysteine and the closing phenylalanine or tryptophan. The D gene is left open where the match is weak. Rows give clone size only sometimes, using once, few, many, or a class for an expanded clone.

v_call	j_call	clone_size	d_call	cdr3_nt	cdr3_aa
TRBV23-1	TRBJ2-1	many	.	TGCGCCAGCAGTCAACTCGGGACTCGATTCTACAATGAGCAGTTCTTC	CASSQLGTRFYNEQFF
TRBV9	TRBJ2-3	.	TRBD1	TGTGCCAGCAGCATCCAGGGACAGGGGAGCGGGACGCAGTATTTT	CASSIQGQGSGTQYF
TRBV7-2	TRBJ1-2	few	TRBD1	TGTGCCAGCAGCTTCCGACAGGGGGTGGAGTATGGCTACACCTTC	CASSFRQGVEYGYTF
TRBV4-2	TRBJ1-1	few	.	TGTGCCAGCAGCCAAGTGGGTCTGATGAACACTGAAGCTTTCTTT	CASSQVGLMNTEAFF
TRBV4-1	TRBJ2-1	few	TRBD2	TGCGCCAGCAGCCCGAGCGGAGCGGGGGCAATGAGCTCCTACAATGAGCAGTTCTTC	CASSPSGAGAMSSYNEQFF
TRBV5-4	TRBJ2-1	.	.	TGTGCCAGCAGCCCGGCCGGGACCGAGCAGTTCTTC	CASSPAGTEQFF
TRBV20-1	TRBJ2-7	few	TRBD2	TGCAGTGCTAGGAACATAGCGGGAGGGCCGGACGAGCAGTACTTC	CSARNIAGGPDEQYF
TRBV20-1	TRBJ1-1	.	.	TGCAGTTCTCTCAGGGGTAAGAACACTGAAGCTTTCTTT	CSSLRGKNTEAFF
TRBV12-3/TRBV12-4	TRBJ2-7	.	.	TGTGCCAGCAGTTTCGATGGGAAGGGAAGGATCGAGCAGTACTTC	CASSFDGKGRIEQYF
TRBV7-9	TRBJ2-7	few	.	TGTGCCAGCAGCCCCCCGGGGAAGCTCTACGAGCAGTACTTC	CASSPPGKLYEQYF
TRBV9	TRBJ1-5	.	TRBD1	TGTGCCAGCAGCGTAGGAGGGGGCTGGCTTCAGCCCCAGCATTTT	CASSVGGGWLQPQHF
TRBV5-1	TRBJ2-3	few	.	TGCGCCAGCAGCTCCCGTCCCGGGGATACGCAGTATTTT	CASSSRPGDTQYF
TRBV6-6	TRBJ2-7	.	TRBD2	TGTGCCAGCAGTTACGGGACTAGCGAAAGGCAGTACTTC	CASSYGTSERQYF
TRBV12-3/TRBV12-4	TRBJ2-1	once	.	TGTGCCAGCAGTCCCGAGGGCGGCTCCTACAATGAGCAGTTCTTC	CASSPEGGSYNEQFF
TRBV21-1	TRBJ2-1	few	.	TGTGCCAGCAGCAAAGAGAATGAGCAGTTCTTC	CASSKENEQFF
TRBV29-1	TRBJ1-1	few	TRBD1	TGCAGCGTTGAAGATCAAGACAGGGGGAACACTGAAGCTTTCTTT	CSVEDQDRGNTEAFF
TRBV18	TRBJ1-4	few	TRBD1	TGTGCCAGCTCACCAGGGACAGGGAATGAAAAACTGTTTTTT	CASSPGTGNEKLFF
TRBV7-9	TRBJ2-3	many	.	TGTGCCAGCAGCACTTGGACAGCACATGGTTCAGATACGCAGTATTTT	CASSTWTAHGSDTQYF
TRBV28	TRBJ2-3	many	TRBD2	TGTGCCTGGTCAACCTGGGATCTAGCGGGGGGGCCAGATACGCAGTATTTT	CAWSTWDLAGGPDTQYF
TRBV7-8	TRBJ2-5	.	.	TGTGCCAGCAGCTCAAAGGGCCCGGGATGGACCCAGTACTTC	CASSSKGPGWTQYF
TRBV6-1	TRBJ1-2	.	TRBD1	TGTGCCAGCAGTGACAGGGGGGCTAACTATGGCTACACCTTC	CASSDRGANYGYTF
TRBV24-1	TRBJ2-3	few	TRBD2	TGTGCCACCAGTGATTTGGCTAGCGGGGGCCCGGGGGGCACAGATACGCAGTATTTT	CATSDLASGGPGGTDTQYF
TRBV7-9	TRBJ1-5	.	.	TGTGCCAGCAGCTCTGCCCTGGTCGGTGAGGGGAATCAGCCCCAGCATTTT	CASSSALVGEGNQPQHF